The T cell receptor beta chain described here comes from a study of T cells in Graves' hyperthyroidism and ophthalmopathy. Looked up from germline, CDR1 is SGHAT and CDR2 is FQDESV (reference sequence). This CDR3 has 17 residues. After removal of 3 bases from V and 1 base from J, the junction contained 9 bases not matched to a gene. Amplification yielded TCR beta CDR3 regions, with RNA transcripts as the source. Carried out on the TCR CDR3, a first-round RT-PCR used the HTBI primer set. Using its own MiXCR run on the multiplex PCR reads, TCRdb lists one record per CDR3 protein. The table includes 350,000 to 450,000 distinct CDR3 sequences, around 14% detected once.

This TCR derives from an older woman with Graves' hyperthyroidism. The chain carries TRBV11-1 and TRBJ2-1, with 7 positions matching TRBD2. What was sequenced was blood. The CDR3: CASSLRVSGGSYNEQFF. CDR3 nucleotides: TGTGCCAGCAGCTTGCGGGTTTCCGGGGGGTCCTACAATGAGCAGTTCTTC.